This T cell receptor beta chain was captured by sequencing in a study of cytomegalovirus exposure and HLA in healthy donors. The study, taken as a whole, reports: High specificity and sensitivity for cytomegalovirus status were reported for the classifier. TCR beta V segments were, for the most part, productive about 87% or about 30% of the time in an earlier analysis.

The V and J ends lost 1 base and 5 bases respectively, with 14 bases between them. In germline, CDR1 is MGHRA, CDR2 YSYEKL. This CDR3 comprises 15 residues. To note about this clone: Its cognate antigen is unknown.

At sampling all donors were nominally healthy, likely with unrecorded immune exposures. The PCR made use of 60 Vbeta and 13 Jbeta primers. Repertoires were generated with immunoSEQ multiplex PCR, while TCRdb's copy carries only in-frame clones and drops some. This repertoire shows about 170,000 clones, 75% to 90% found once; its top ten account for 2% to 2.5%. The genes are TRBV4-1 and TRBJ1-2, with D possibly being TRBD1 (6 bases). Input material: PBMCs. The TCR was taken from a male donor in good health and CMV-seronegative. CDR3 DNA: TGCGCCAGCAGCCAAGGATTAACAGGGCCATATGGCTACACCTTC. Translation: CASSQGLTGPYGYTF.